The 30 T cell receptor beta chains in this list originate from one sample, sequenced in a study of cytomegalovirus exposure and HLA in healthy donors. The PCR used 60 Vbeta and 13 Jbeta primers. Sequencing was performed with immunoSEQ multiplex PCR; in TCRdb, only in-frame clones are kept and a portion is missing. There are 74,000 or so clones in the sample; around 77% occur only once, and 22% lies in the top ten. Input material: PBMCs. These receptor sequences come from a woman aged 40 to 50 in good health and CMV-seropositive.

The chain uses TRBV6-1 and TRBJ1-2; a weak D match, TRBD1 (6 bases). This CDR3 is built from 16 residues. Trimming left V 2 bases short and J 2 bases short, with 15 bases between. Germline V gene lookup returns CDR1 MNHNS and CDR2 SASEGT. As DNA, the CDR3 is TGTGCCAGCAGTGAACTCGGGGACATTGAAAACTATGGCTACACCTTC. This encodes CASSELGDIENYGYTF.

The chain couples TRBV7-9 to TRBJ1-3; D is undetermined. The CDR3 is made up of 14 amino acids. V lost 2 bases and J 5 bases, leaving 10 bases between the germline ends. Germline V CDR1 and CDR2: SEHNR, FQNEAQ (reference sequence). CDR3 residues: CASSLRNSRNTIYF. DNA of the CDR3: TGTGCCAGCAGCTTACGGAACAGTAGAAACACCATATATTTT.

This rearrangement joins TRBV5-1 to TRBJ2-1; 8 bases match TRBD2. V was pared by 6 bases and J by 3 bases, with 8 bases of the junction left unmatched. CDR1 SGHRS and CDR2 YFSETQ come from the germline V gene. The length of the CDR3 is 15 residues. CDR3: CASTFGGAGYNEQFF. The DNA for the CDR3 is TGCGCCAGCACGTTCGGGGGGGCAGGCTACAATGAGCAGTTCTTC.

A single count supports this clone. This chain connects TRBV30 to TRBJ2-5, with 7 positions matching TRBD2. Germline CDR1 GTSNPN, CDR2 SVGIG (reference sequence). CDR3 length: 17 amino acids. Trimming took 0 bases from V and 2 from J; bases not matched to a gene: 12. The CDR3 DNA reads as TGTGCCTGGAGTGTTGGGGTTGTGGGAGGGCCTCAAGAGACCCAGTACTTC. Protein product: CAWSVGVVGGPQETQYF.

The chain combines TRBV30 with TRBJ1-4, with 11 bases identical to TRBD1. V was pared by 4 bases and J by 7 bases, with 5 bases of the junction left unmatched. This CDR3 comprises 14 residues. CDR1 and CDR2 from the germline V gene are GTSNPN and SVGIG (reference sequence). CDR3 loop: CAWMSDRGLEKLFF. The CDR3 DNA follows: TGTGCCTGGATGTCGGACAGGGGGCTTGAAAAACTGTTTTTT.

This chain joins TRBV5-1 and TRBJ1-4, with D perhaps TRBD1 (5 bases). The CDR3 has 15 amino acids. Per the germline V gene, CDR1 is SGHRS and CDR2 is YFSETQ. Trimming took off 2 bases at V and 3 bases at J, with 11 bases between the two ends. CDR3 coding DNA: TGCGCCAGCAGCTTCTTCGCGGGGGCTAATGAAAAACTGTTTTTT. Residues: CASSFFAGANEKLFF. Using reference TRBV5-1 and TRBJ1-4 for the parts outside the CDR3, the full variable domain is KAGVTQTPRYLIKTRGQQVTLSCSPISGHRSVSWYQQTPGQGLQFLFEYFSETQRNKGNFPGRFSGRQFSNSRSEMNVSTLELGDSALYLCASSFFAGANEKLFFGSGTQLSVL.

This chain joins TRBV30 and TRBJ1-6, with D unresolved. The ends were cut back, 5 bases at V and 7 bases at J, with 21 bases in the middle. This CDR3 comprises 16 residues. In germline, CDR1 is GTSNPN, CDR2 SVGIG (reference sequence). CDR3 protein: CAWSATARAANSPLHF. The CDR3 DNA sequence: TGTGCCTGGTCCGCAACAGCGCGGGCCGCAAATTCACCCCTCCACTTT.

This clone has a handful of counts. The chain uses TRBV6-6 and TRBJ1-1; TRBD1 aligns across 12 bases. CDR1 is MNHNY, CDR2 SVGAGI, per germline (reference sequence). This CDR3 is 15 amino acids long. With V trimmed by 8 bases and J by 4 bases, 8 bases remained unmatched. CDR3 DNA: TGTGCCAGCCGCGGGACAGGGGGCATCGGCACTGAAGCTTTCTTT. This sequence encodes CASRGTGGIGTEAFF.

In its sample, this clone was seen a few times. The genes are TRBV6-1 and TRBJ2-5; D possibly corresponds to TRBD2 (5 bases). The CDR3 is 15 amino acids. With 2 bases removed from V and 0 bases from J, the gap between germline ends came to 10 bases. The germline CDR1 and CDR2 sequences are MNHNS and SASEGT. The CDR3 is CASSESGLYQETQYF. In DNA, the CDR3 is TGTGCCAGCAGTGAATCGGGATTGTACCAAGAGACCCAGTACTTC.

The chain links TRBV20-1 to TRBJ2-7; D is uncertain. V lost 0 bases, J lost 3 bases, and 3 bases lay in between. The CDR3 is 11 residues long. Germline lookup yields CDR1 DFQATT and CDR2 SNEGSKA (reference sequence). CDR3 coding DNA: TGCAGTGCTAGAGAACTCTACGAGCAGTACTTC. It translates to CSARELYEQYF.

The chain employs TRBV30 and TRBJ2-4, with D perhaps TRBD2 (6 bases). Germline-derived CDR1 and CDR2 are GTSNPN and SVGIG (reference sequence). Trimming pared 2 bases from V and 8 bases from J, leaving 16 bases between. This CDR3 comprises 14 residues. CDR3 bases: TGTGCCTGGAGTCCCCTTAGCGGTGTATACATTCAGTACTTC. It is translated as CAWSPLSGVYIQYF. Full variable domain (outside the CDR3, taken from reference TRBV30 and TRBJ2-4): SQTIHQWPATLVQPVGSPLSLECTVEGTSNPNLYWYRQAAGRGLQLLFYSVGIGQISSEVPQNLSASRPQDRQFILSSKKLLLSDSGFYLCAWSPLSGVYIQYFGAGTRLSVL.

V usage is TRBV6-1 and J usage is TRBJ1-1, with 8 bases aligning to TRBD1. CDR3 length: 15 amino acids. The germline CDR1 and CDR2 sequences are MNHNS and SASEGT. V was clipped by 8 bases and J by 0 bases; unmatched bases: 8. The CDR3 reads CASGRPTGVNTEAFF. The CDR3 DNA reads as TGTGCCAGCGGACGCCCGACAGGGGTGAACACTGAAGCTTTCTTT.

The chain employs TRBV5-1 and TRBJ2-1, with 12 nucleotides matching TRBD2. The CDR3 loop spans 16 amino acids. The germline gives CDR1 SGHRS, CDR2 YFSETQ. V dropped 2 bases and J dropped 4; count of bases not matched to a gene: 4. The CDR3 nucleotides read TGCGCCAGCAGCTTCTGGACTAGCGGGAAATACAATGAGCAGTTCTTC. Translated, it gives CASSFWTSGKYNEQFF.

The DNA of the CDR3 is TGTGCCAGCAGCGTAGGAGAGGGCTCCTACAATGAGCAGTTCTTC. This translates into CASSVGEGSYNEQFF. This chain joins TRBV9 and TRBJ2-1; D is possibly TRBD2 (5 bases). The CDR3 length is 15 residues. Germline loops: CDR1 SGDLS, CDR2 YYNGEE. V was trimmed by 0 bases and J by 0 bases, leaving 7 bases between them.

This clone was counted once. J is TRBJ1-1 and V is TRBV6-1; TRBD1 matches 8 bases. This CDR3 has 13 amino acids. Germline loops: CDR1 MNHNS, CDR2 SASEGT. The V gene end was trimmed by 5 bases and the J gene end by 6 bases; junction bases not matched to a gene: 5. The CDR3 DNA reads TGTGCCAGCAGTACTAAACAGGGGGCTGAAGCTTTCTTT. Translated, it gives CASSTKQGAEAFF.

The DNA of the CDR3 is TGTGCCAGCAGCCAGACTAGCGGGAGAACCGGGGAGCTGTTTTTT. Translation gives CASSQTSGRTGELFF. The genes are TRBV7-9 and TRBJ2-2; 12 bases align to TRBD2. The length of the CDR3 is 15 residues. Unmatched junction bases numbered 3, after V lost 5 bases and J lost 5 bases. Germline V gives CDR1 SEHNR, CDR2 FQNEAQ (reference sequence).

CDR3 sequence reads: CATSRSAPSHTIEAFF. The CDR3 coding sequence is TGTGCCACCAGCAGATCCGCGCCGTCACATACTATAGAAGCTTTCTTT. The chain recombines TRBV15 with TRBJ1-1; no definite D call. The CDR3 is 16 amino acids. The V and J ends lost 2 bases and 8 bases respectively, with 21 bases between them. The germline V gene has CDR1 LNHNV and CDR2 YYDKDF (reference sequence).

Only a few counts were recorded for this clone. V is TRBV7-9 and J is TRBJ1-2; TRBD1 might be the D (6 bases). Deletions cut 1 base from V and 8 bases from J, with 20 bases between. The CDR3 has 16 residues. CDR1 is SEHNR, CDR2 FQNEAQ, per germline (reference sequence). The CDR3 sequence is CASSLGQAFPRQGYTF. The CDR3 DNA is TGTGCCAGCAGCTTAGGACAGGCCTTCCCCCGCCAGGGCTACACCTTC.

This clone was counted once. The V call is TRBV4-2, the J call TRBJ2-4, with D hard to call. The CDR3 is made up of 11 amino acids. Germline V lookup: CDR1 LGHNA, CDR2 YNFKEQ. The V gene lost 4 bases and the J gene lost 6 bases, with 4 bases spanning the gap. The CDR3 nucleotides read TGTGCCAGCAGCCCGGGAAACATTCAGTACTTC. This translates into CASSPGNIQYF.

J is TRBJ2-3 and V is TRBV5-1; the D is unclear. Germline CDR1 SGHRS, CDR2 YFSETQ. Trimming took off 5 bases at V and 2 bases at J, with 21 bases between the two ends. The CDR3 is made up of 17 amino acids. The chain's CDR3 is CASRTAGSPLPTDTQYF. The CDR3, as DNA: TGCGCCAGCAGAACCGCCGGGTCCCCTCTGCCCACAGATACGCAGTATTTT.

V and J are TRBV9 and TRBJ2-7, with TRBD2 matching over 11 bases. Germline-derived CDR1 and CDR2 are SGDLS and YYNGEE. The ends lost 0 bases at V and 4 bases at J; junction bases unmatched: 6. This CDR3 contains 16 residues. CDR3 protein: CASSVGSGGASYEQYF. The CDR3 nucleotides are TGTGCCAGCAGCGTAGGTAGCGGGGGGGCTTCTTACGAGCAGTACTTC.

The V gene is TRBV28, the J gene TRBJ1-1; no clear D. The CDR3 is 13 residues long. The V and J ends lost 5 bases and 1 base respectively, with 8 bases between them. The germline CDR1 and CDR2 sequences are MDHEN and SYDVKM. The CDR3, as DNA: TGTGCCAGCAGTCCTGGGAGGAACACTGAAGCTTTCTTT. Translation: CASSPGRNTEAFF.

The chain couples TRBV29-1 to TRBJ1-1, with TRBD1 identical over 10 bases. V lost 4 bases, J lost 4 bases, and 3 bases stayed unmatched. From germline, CDR1 is SQVTM and CDR2 ANQGSEA. The CDR3 is made up of 13 amino acids. CDR3 nucleotides: TGCAGCGTTGGGTGGACAGGGGGCACTGAAGCTTTCTTT. It encodes CSVGWTGGTEAFF.

This chain uses TRBV5-4 with TRBJ2-7; D is possibly TRBD1 (6 bases). Germline values: CDR1 SGHNT, CDR2 YYREEE (reference sequence). The CDR3 sequence is 14 residues long. The germline V and J ends were trimmed by 0 bases and 6 bases, with 13 bases remaining between them. The DNA of the CDR3 is TGTGCCAGCAGCTTGGATCTCAGGGGTACCGAGCAGTACTTC. Amino acid sequence: CASSLDLRGTEQYF. The whole variable domain, filled in from reference TRBV5-4 and TRBJ2-7, reads ETGVTQSPTHLIKTRGQQVTLRCSSQSGHNTVSWYQQALGQGPQFIFQYYREEENGRGNFPPRFSGLQFPNYSSELNVNALELDDSALYLCASSLDLRGTEQYFGPGTRLTVT.

This chain uses TRBV5-6 with TRBJ2-1, with 8 nucleotides matching TRBD2. Germline V gene lookup returns CDR1 SGHDT and CDR2 YYEEEE. With 0 bases clipped from V and 15 bases from J, the junction kept 14 bases outside the gene matches. The CDR3 is 15 residues long. For the CDR3, the DNA is TGTGCCAGCAGCTTGGCCGGGCTAGCGGGTTCGGCAGCGTTCTTC. Amino acids: CASSLAGLAGSAAFF.

This clone occurred a few times. The V call is TRBV15, the J call TRBJ2-5, with TRBD2 identical over 10 bases. Germline CDR1 and CDR2: LNHNV and YYDKDF (reference sequence). CDR3 length equals 15 residues. Trimming took 3 bases from V and 1 from J; bases not matched to a gene: 2. CDR3 sequence: CATSRTSGPQETQYF. CDR3 DNA sequence: TGTGCCACCAGCAGGACTAGCGGGCCCCAAGAGACCCAGTACTTC.

The rearrangement uses TRBV28 and TRBJ2-7; 7 bases are shared with TRBD1. The ends lost 6 bases at V and 3 bases at J; junction bases unmatched: 5. The CDR3 spans 13 residues. Germline V gene data show CDR1 as MDHEN and CDR2 as SYDVKM. Here the CDR3 DNA reads TGTGCCAGCAGCCGGACAGGACTCTACGAGCAGTACTTC. Translating gives CASSRTGLYEQYF. Full variable domain (missing parts from reference TRBV28 and TRBJ2-7): DVKVTQSSRYLVKRTGEKVFLECVQDMDHENMFWYRQDPGLGLRLIYFSYDVKMKEKGDIPEGYSVSREKKERFSLILESASTNQTSMYLCASSRTGLYEQYFGPGTRLTVT.

This chain connects TRBV19 to TRBJ2-7; the match to TRBD1 covers 8 bases. V lost 8 bases to trimming and J lost 7 bases; unmatched junction nucleotides: 10. The CDR3 is 13 residues long. In germline, CDR1 is LNHDA, CDR2 SQIVND (reference sequence). The CDR3 protein is CASSDRVGREQYF. DNA for the CDR3: TGTGCCAGTTCGGACAGGGTAGGGCGGGAGCAGTACTTC. Complete variable domain (other parts from reference TRBV19 and TRBJ2-7): DGGITQSPKYLFRKEGQNVTLSCEQNLNHDAMYWYRQDPGQGLRLIYYSQIVNDFQKGDIAEGYSVSREKKESFPLTVTSAQKNPTAFYLCASSDRVGREQYFGPGTRLTVT.

This chain links TRBV6-1 with TRBJ1-6, with D perhaps TRBD1 (5 bases). The ends were cut back, 0 bases at V and 9 bases at J, with 12 bases in the middle. The CDR3 runs 15 residues. Germline-derived CDR1 and CDR2 are MNHNS and SASEGT. CDR3 nucleotide sequence: TGTGCCAGCAGTGAAGCGCGGGGGGGTGGTTCACCCCTCCACTTT. Translating gives CASSEARGGGSPLHF.

The chain joins TRBV7-2 to TRBJ2-7, with 9 nucleotides matching TRBD1. Trimming took 2 bases from V and 5 from J; bases not matched to a gene: 4. CDR1 and CDR2 (germline): SGHTA, FQGNSA. The CDR3 loop spans 14 amino acids. The CDR3 sequence is CASSLITGGNEQYF. The CDR3 region has the DNA TGTGCCAGCAGCTTAATAACAGGGGGCAACGAGCAGTACTTC.